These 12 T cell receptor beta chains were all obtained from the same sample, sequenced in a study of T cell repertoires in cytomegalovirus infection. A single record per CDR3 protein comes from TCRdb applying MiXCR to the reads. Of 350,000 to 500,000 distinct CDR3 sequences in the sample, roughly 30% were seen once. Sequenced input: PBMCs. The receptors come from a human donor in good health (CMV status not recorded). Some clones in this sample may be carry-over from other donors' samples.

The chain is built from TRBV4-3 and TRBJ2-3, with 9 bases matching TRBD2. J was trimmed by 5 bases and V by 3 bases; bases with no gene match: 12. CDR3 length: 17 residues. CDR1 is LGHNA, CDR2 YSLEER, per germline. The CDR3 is CASSQGFAGGPGDTQYF. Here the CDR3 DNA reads TGCGCCAGCAGCCAGGGGTTTGCGGGGGGGCCTGGAGATACGCAGTATTTT.

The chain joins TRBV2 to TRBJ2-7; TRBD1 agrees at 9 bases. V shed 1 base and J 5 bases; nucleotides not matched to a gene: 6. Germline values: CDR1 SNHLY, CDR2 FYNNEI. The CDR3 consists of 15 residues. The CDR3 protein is CASSEEGTGIHEQYF. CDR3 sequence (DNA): TGTGCCAGCAGTGAAGAAGGGACAGGGATACACGAGCAGTACTTC.

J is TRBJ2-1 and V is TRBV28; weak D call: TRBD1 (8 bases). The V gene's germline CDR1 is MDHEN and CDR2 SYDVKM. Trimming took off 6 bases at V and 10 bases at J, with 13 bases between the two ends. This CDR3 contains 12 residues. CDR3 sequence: CASRQGGTEQFF. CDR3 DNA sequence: TGTGCCAGCAGACAGGGGGGGACAGAGCAGTTCTTC.

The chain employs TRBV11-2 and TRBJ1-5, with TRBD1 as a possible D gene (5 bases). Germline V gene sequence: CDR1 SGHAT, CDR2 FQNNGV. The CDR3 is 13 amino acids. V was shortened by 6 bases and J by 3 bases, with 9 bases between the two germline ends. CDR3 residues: CASSRGINQPQHF. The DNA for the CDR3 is TGTGCCAGCAGTAGGGGAATCAATCAGCCCCAGCATTTT.

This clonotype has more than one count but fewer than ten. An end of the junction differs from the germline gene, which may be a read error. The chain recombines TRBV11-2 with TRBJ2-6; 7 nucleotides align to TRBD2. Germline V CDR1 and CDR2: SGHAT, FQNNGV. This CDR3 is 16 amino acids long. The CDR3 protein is CASSRQTSSGSNVLTF. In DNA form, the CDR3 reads TGTGCCAGCAGCCGTCAGACTAGCTCTGGGTCCAACGTCCTGACTTTC.

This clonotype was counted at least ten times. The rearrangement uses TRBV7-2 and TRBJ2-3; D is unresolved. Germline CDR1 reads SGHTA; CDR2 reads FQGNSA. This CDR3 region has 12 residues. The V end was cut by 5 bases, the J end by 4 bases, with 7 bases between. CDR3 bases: TGTGCCAGCAGCAGGCCACCAGATACGCAGTATTTT. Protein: CASSRPPDTQYF.

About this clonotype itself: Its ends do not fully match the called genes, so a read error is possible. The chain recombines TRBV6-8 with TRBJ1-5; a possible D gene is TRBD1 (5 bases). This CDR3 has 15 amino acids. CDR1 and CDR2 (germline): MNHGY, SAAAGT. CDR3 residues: CAISDRRVSNQPQHF. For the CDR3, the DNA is TGTGCCATCAGTGACCGCAGGGTTAGCAATCAGCCCCAGCATTTT.

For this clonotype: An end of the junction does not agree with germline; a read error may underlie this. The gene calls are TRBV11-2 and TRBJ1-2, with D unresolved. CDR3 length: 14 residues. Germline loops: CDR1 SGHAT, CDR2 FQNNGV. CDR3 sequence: CASSLEGDHYVYTF. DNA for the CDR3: TGTGCCAGCAGCTTAGAGGGCGATCACTATGTCTACACCTTC. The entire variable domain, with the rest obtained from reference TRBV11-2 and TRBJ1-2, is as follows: EAGVAQSPRYKIIEKRQSVAFWCNPISGHATLYWYQQILGQGPKLLIQFQNNGVVDDSQLPKDRFSAERLKGVDSTLKIQPAKLEDSAVYLCASSLEGDHYVYTFGSGTRLTVV.

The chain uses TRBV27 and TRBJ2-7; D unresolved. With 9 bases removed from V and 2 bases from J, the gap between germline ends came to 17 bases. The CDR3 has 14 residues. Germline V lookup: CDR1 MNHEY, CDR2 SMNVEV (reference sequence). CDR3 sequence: CASKWTVGAYEQYF. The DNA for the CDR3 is TGTGCCAGTAAGTGGACCGTTGGAGCCTACGAGCAGTACTTC.

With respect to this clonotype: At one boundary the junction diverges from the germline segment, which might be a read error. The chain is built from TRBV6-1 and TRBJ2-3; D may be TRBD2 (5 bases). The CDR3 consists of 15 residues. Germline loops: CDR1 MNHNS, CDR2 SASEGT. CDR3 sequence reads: CASREAPAATDTQSF. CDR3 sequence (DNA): TGTGCCAGCAGGGAGGCCCCGGCAGCCACAGATACGCAGTCTTTT.

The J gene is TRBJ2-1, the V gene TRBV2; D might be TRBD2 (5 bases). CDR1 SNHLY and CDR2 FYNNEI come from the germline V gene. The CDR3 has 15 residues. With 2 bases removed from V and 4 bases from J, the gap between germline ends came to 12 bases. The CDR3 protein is CASSENGITYNEQFF. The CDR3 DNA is TGTGCCAGCAGTGAAAACGGGATAACGTACAATGAGCAGTTCTTC.

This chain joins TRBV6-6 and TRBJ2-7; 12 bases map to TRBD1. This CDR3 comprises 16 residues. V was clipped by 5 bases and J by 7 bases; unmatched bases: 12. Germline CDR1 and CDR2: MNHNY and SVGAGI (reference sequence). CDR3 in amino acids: CASSPRGDRGRKEQYF. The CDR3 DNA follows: TGTGCCAGCAGTCCCCGGGGGGACAGGGGGCGGAAGGAGCAGTACTTC.